This T cell receptor (beta chain) is from a study of T-cell memory formation after mild COVID-19. TCRdb re-derived calls from the 5' RACE reads in MiXCR, one entry per CDR3 protein. The top ten hold around 20% of the sample, which has approximately 300,000 distinct CDR3 sequences, approximately 19% seen once. The CDR3 is 13 amino acids. Trimming pared 5 bases from V and 10 bases from J, leaving 17 bases between. Germline assignment: CDR1 SGHTA and CDR2 FQGTGA. This clonotype was recorded a few times. This sequence joins TRBV7-3 and TRBJ1-1; possible D gene TRBD1, 6 bases. Sequencing was carried out using PBMCs or a T cell subset sorted from them (not recorded which). The source of this sequence is a man aged 18 to 35 who had mild COVID-19 (a few samples of this study predate the infection). Cell type and time point are not known. CDR3 coding DNA: TGTGCCAGCAGCCCCTCCCACACGGGGGCAGCTTTCTTT. Amino acids: CASSPSHTGAAFF. Supplemented by reference TRBV7-3 and TRBJ1-1, the full variable domain reads GAGVSQTPSNKVTEKGKYVELRCDPISGHTALYWYRQSLGQGPEFLIYFQGTGAADDSGLPNDRFFAVRPEGSVSTLKIQRTERGDSAVYLCASSPSHTGAAFFGQGTRLTVV.